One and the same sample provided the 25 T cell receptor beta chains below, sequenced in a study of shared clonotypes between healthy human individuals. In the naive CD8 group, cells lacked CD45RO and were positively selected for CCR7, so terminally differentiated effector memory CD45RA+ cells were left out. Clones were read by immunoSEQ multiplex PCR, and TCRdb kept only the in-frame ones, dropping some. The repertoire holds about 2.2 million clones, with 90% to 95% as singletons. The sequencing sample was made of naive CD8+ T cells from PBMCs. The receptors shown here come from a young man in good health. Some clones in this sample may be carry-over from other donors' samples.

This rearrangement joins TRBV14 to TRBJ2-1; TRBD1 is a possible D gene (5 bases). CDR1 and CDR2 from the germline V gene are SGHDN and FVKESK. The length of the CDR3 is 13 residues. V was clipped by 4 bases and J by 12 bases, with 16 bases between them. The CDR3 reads CASSRTYSQGQFF. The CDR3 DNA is TGTGCCAGCAGCCGAACCTACTCCCAGGGGCAGTTCTTC.

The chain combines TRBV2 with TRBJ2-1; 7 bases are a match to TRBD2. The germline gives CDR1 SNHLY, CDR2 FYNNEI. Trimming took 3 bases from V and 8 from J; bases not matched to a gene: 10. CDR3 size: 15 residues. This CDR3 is CASSETSSSFDEQFF. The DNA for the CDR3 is TGTGCCAGCAGTGAGACTAGCTCTTCCTTCGATGAGCAGTTCTTC.

CDR3 bases: TGTGCCAGTAGTTGGGACACGACGGAGGAAAAACTGTTTTTT. Translating it yields CASSWDTTEEKLFF. V is TRBV19 and J is TRBJ1-4, with a weak D call TRBD1 (6 bases). Germline assignment: CDR1 LNHDA and CDR2 SQIVND (reference sequence). Trimming left V 5 bases short and J 8 bases short, with 15 bases between. The CDR3 sequence is 14 residues long.

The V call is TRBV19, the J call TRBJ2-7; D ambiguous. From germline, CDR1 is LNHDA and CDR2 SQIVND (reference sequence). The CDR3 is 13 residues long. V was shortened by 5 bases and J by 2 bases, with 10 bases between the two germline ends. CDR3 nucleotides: TGTGCCAGTAGTGAAGAAAGGGCCTACGAGCAGTACTTC. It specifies CASSEERAYEQYF.

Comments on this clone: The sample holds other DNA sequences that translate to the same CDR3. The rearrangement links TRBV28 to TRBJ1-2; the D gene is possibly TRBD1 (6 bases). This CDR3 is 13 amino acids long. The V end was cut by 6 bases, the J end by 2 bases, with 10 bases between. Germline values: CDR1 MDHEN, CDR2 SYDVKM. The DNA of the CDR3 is TGTGCCAGCAGCCCCGACAGGAACTATGGCTACACCTTC. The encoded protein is CASSPDRNYGYTF.

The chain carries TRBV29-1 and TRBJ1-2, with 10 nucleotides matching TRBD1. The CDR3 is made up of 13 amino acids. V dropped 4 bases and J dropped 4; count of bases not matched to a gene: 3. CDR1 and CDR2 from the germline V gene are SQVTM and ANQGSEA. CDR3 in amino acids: CSVAGTGAYGYTF. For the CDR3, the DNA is TGCAGCGTTGCCGGGACAGGGGCCTATGGCTACACCTTC. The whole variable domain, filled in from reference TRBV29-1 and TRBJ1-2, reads SAVISQKPSRDICQRGTSLTIQCQVDSQVTMMFWYRQQPGQSLTLIATANQGSEATYESGFVIDKFPISRPNLTFSTLTVSNMSPEDSSIYLCSVAGTGAYGYTFGSGTRLTVV.

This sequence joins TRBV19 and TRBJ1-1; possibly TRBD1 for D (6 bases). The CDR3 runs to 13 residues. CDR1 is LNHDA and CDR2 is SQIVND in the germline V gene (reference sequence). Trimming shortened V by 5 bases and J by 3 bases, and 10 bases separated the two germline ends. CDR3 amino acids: CASSVRGYTEAFF. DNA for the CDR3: TGTGCCAGTAGTGTCAGGGGATACACTGAAGCTTTCTTT.

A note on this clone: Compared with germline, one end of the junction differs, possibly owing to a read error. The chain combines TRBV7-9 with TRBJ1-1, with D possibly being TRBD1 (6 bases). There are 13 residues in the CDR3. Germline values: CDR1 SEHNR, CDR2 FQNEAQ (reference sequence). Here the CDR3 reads CASSSLIGAGVTF. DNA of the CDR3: TGTGCCAGCAGCTCCCTGATTGGGGCAGGGGTCACCTTT.

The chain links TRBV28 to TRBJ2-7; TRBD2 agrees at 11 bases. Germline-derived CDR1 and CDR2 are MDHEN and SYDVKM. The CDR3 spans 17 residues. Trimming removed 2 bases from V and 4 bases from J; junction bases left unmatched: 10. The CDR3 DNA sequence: TGTGCCAGCAGTTTAGGGGGACTAGCGGATTTTAGGTACGAGCAGTACTTC. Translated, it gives CASSLGGLADFRYEQYF.

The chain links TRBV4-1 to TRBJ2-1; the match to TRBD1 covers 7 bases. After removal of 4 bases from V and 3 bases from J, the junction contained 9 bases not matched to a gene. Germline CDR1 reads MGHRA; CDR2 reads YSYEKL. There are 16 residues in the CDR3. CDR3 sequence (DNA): TGCGCCAGCAGCCCCCGACAGGGATTGGGCTACAATGAGCAGTTCTTC. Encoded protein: CASSPRQGLGYNEQFF.

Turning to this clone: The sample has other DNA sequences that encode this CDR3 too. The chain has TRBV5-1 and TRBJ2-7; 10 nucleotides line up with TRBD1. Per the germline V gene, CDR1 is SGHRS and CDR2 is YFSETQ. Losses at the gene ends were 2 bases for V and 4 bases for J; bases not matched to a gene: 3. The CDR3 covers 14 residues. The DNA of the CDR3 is TGCGCCAGCAGCTTAGGACAGGGGGGGTACGAGCAGTACTTC. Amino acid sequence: CASSLGQGGYEQYF.

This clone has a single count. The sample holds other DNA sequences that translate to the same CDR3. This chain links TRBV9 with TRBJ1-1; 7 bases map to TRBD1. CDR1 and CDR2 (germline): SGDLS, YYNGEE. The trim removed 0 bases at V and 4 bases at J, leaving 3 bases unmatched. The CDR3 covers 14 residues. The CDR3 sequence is CASSVDRGGTEAFF. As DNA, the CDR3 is TGTGCCAGCAGCGTAGACAGGGGAGGCACTGAAGCTTTCTTT.

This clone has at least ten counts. The CDR3 DNA follows: TGTGCCTGGAGTGCCGGAGGAGTGAGCAATCAGCCCCAGCATTTT. This sequence encodes CAWSAGGVSNQPQHF. The V call is TRBV30, the J call TRBJ1-5, with D unresolved. Trimming left V 1 base short and J 1 base short, with 11 bases between. The V gene's germline CDR1 is GTSNPN and CDR2 SVGIG (reference sequence). This CDR3 comprises 15 residues. Complete variable domain (other parts from reference TRBV30 and TRBJ1-5): SQTIHQWPATLVQPVGSPLSLECTVEGTSNPNLYWYRQAAGRGLQLLFYSVGIGQISSEVPQNLSASRPQDRQFILSSKKLLLSDSGFYLCAWSAGGVSNQPQHFGDGTRLSIL.

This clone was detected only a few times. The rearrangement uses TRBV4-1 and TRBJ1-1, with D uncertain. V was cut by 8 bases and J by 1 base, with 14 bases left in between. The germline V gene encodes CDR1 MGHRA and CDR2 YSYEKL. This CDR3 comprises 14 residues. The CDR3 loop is CASGRIGSNTEAFF. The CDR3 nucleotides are TGCGCCAGCGGAAGAATCGGGTCGAACACTGAAGCTTTCTTT.

The CDR3 sequence is CASQRDSSYEQYF. The CDR3 DNA reads as TGTGCCAGCCAACGGGACAGTTCCTACGAGCAGTACTTC. The chain carries TRBV25-1 and TRBJ2-7, with TRBD1 matching over 7 bases. The CDR3 covers 13 residues. The V and J ends lost 8 bases and 1 base, in that order; junction bases with no gene match: 5. CDR1 and CDR2 from the germline V gene are MGHDK and SYGVNS.

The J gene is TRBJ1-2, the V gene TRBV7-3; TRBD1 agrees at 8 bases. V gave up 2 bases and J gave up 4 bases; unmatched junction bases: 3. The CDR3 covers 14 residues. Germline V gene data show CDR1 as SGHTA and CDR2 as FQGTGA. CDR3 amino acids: CASSLGQGIYGYTF. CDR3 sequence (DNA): TGTGCCAGCAGCTTAGGACAGGGTATCTATGGCTACACCTTC. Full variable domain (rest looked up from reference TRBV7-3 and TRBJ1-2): GAGVSQTPSNKVTEKGKYVELRCDPISGHTALYWYRQSLGQGPEFLIYFQGTGAADDSGLPNDRFFAVRPEGSVSTLKIQRTERGDSAVYLCASSLGQGIYGYTFGSGTRLTVV.

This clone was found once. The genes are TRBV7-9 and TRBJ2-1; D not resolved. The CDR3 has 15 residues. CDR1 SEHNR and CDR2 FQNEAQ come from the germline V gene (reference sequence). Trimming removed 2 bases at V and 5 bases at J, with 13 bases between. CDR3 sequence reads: CASSLYGQIDNEQFF. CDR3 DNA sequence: TGTGCCAGCAGCTTATACGGCCAGATCGACAATGAGCAGTTCTTC.

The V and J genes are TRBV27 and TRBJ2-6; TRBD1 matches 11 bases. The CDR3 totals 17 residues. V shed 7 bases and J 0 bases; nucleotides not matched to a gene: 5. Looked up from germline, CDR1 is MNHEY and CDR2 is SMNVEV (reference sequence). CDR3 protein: CASKGQGVLSGANVLTF. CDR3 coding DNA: TGTGCCAGCAAGGGACAGGGGGTTCTCTCTGGGGCCAACGTCCTGACTTTC.

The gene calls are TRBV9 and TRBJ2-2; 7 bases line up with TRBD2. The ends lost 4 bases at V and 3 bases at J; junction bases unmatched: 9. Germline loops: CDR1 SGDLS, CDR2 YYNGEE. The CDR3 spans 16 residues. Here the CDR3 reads CASSPRASGYTGELFF. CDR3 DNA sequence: TGTGCCAGCAGCCCCCGGGCTAGCGGCTACACCGGGGAGCTGTTTTTT.

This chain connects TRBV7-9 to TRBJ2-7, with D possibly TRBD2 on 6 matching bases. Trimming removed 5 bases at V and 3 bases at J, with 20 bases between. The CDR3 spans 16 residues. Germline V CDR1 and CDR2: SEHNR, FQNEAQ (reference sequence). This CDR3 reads CASSSRDPSVGYEQYF. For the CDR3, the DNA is TGTGCCAGCAGCAGCCGGGATCCTAGCGTGGGCTACGAGCAGTACTTC.

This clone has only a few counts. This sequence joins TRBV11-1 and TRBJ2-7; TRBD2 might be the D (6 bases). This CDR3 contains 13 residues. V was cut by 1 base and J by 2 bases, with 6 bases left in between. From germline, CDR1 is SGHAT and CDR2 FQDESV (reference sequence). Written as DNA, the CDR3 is TGTGCCAGCAGCTTAGGCGGGACCTACGAGCAGTACTTC. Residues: CASSLGGTYEQYF.

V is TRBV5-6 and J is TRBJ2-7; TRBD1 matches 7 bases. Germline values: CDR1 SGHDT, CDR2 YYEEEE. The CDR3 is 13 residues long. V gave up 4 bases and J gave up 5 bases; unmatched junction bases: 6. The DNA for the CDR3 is TGTGCCAGCAGCGAAGCGACAGGGAACGAGCAGTACTTC. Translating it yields CASSEATGNEQYF.

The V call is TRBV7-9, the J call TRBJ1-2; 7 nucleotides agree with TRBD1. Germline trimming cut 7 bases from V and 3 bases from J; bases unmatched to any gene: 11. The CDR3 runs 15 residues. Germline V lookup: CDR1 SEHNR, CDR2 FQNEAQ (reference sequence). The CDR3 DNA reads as TGTGCCAGCACCGACAGGGAGTTATGGTACTATGGCTACACCTTC. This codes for CASTDRELWYYGYTF.

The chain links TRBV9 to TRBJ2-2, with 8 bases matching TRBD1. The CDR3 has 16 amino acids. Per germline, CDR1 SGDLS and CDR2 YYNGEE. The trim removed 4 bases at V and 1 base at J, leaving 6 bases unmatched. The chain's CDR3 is CASSSPGTGNTGELFF. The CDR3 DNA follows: TGTGCCAGCAGCTCTCCCGGGACAGGGAACACCGGGGAGCTGTTTTTT.

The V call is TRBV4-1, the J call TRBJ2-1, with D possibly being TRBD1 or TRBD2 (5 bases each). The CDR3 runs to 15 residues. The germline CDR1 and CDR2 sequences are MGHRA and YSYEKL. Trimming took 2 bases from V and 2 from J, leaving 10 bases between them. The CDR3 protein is CASSQPGAPYNEQFF. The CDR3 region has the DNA TGCGCCAGCAGCCAACCCGGGGCGCCCTACAATGAGCAGTTCTTC.